The 15 T cell receptor beta chains in this list originate from one sample, sequenced in a study of CD8+ T cells in alopecia areata. Reverse transcribed after extraction, RNA yielded cDNA as the sequencing template. Repertoires were generated with immunoSEQ multiplex PCR, while TCRdb's copy carries only in-frame clones and drops some. The repertoire holds more than 85,000 clones, 40% to 45% seen once, with 0.79% in the top ten. Sequenced: CD4+ T cells sorted from blood. The receptor source for this set is a human donor with alopecia areata.

The chain employs TRBV2 and TRBJ2-1, with D possibly matching TRBD2 (6 bases). This CDR3 spans 13 amino acids. Germline-derived CDR1 and CDR2 are SNHLY and FYNNEI. Trimming pared 4 bases from V and 6 bases from J, leaving 10 bases between. Here the CDR3 DNA reads TGTGCCAGCAGTGCGGGAGTTAGCAATGAGCAGTTCTTC. This translates into CASSAGVSNEQFF. Looking up the rest from reference TRBV2 and TRBJ2-1 gives the full variable domain: EPEVTQTPSHQVTQMGQEVILRCVPISNHLYFYWYRQILGQKVEFLVSFYNNEISEKSEIFDDQFSVERPDGSNFTLKIRSTKLEDSAMYFCASSAGVSNEQFFGPGTRLTVL.

This clone has more than one count but fewer than ten. This sequence joins TRBV7-2 and TRBJ2-7; D ambiguous. Trimming left V 1 base short and J 6 bases short, with 13 bases between. CDR3 length: 14 amino acids. Per the germline V gene, CDR1 is SGHTA and CDR2 is FQGNSA. The DNA of the CDR3 is TGTGCCAGCAGCTTAGTTACAGCTTCGCGCGAGCAGTACTTC. Translated: CASSLVTASREQYF.

This clone turned up a few times. This specimen includes other DNA sequences encoding the same CDR3. The chain carries TRBV29-1 and TRBJ2-3; 13 bases are a match to TRBD2. Germline CDR1 and CDR2: SQVTM and ANQGSEA. The CDR3 consists of 13 residues. The J segment lost 5 bases and the V segment lost 7 bases, leaving 3 bases of the junction unmatched. This CDR3 reads CSARTSGGDTQYF. In nucleotides, the CDR3 is TGCAGCGCCCGGACTAGCGGGGGAGATACGCAGTATTTT.

This clone was recorded only once. The rearrangement uses TRBV6-5 and TRBJ2-7; TRBD2 aligns across 7 bases. The germline V gene has CDR1 MNHEY and CDR2 SVGAGI. This CDR3 is 15 amino acids long. The V gene end was trimmed by 6 bases and the J gene end by 1 base; junction bases not matched to a gene: 9. CDR3 sequence reads: CASRGIQRGSYEQYF. DNA of the CDR3: TGTGCCAGCAGGGGCATCCAGCGGGGTTCCTACGAGCAGTACTTC.

The V call is TRBV5-6, the J call TRBJ2-7; tentative D call: TRBD2 (5 bases). Trimming took 4 bases from V and 6 from J, leaving 11 bases between them. Germline V gene lookup returns CDR1 SGHDT and CDR2 YYEEEE. CDR3 length: 12 amino acids. This CDR3 is CASSGRGREQYF. CDR3 DNA: TGTGCCAGCAGCGGTCGCGGGCGCGAGCAGTACTTC.

The chain employs TRBV29-1 and TRBJ2-2, with 7 bases aligning to TRBD1. The CDR3 extends over 14 amino acids. Germline CDR1 SQVTM, CDR2 ANQGSEA. V was clipped by 6 bases and J by 0 bases; unmatched bases: 4. Here the CDR3 DNA reads TGCAGCGTCTCCGGGACAGCGAACACCGGGGAGCTGTTTTTT. This codes for CSVSGTANTGELFF.

This clone was picked up a small number of times. The V and J genes are TRBV2 and TRBJ2-7, with D possibly being TRBD1 (5 bases). Germline values: CDR1 SNHLY, CDR2 FYNNEI. V shed 8 bases and J shed 4 bases, with 12 bases lying between them. The length of the CDR3 is 12 residues. Written as DNA, the CDR3 is TGTGCCAGCGGAAAAGGGGCGTACGAGCAGTACTTC. It codes for CASGKGAYEQYF. Based on the CDR3 plus reference TRBV2 and TRBJ2-7, the full variable domain is EPEVTQTPSHQVTQMGQEVILRCVPISNHLYFYWYRQILGQKVEFLVSFYNNEISEKSEIFDDQFSVERPDGSNFTLKIRSTKLEDSAMYFCASGKGAYEQYFGPGTRLTVT.

V gene TRBV29-1 combines with J gene TRBJ2-5; 10 nucleotides line up with TRBD1. Germline trimming cut 4 bases from V and 4 bases from J; bases unmatched to any gene: 3. Germline V gives CDR1 SQVTM, CDR2 ANQGSEA. The CDR3 runs 13 residues. The CDR3 nucleotides read TGCAGCGTTGGACGACAGGGGGCAGAGACCCAGTACTTC. This codes for CSVGRQGAETQYF.

This clone occurred a few times. This chain joins TRBV28 and TRBJ2-7; possible D gene TRBD2, 6 bases. The CDR3 has 15 amino acids. In germline, CDR1 is MDHEN, CDR2 SYDVKM. The ends were cut back, 6 bases at V and 3 bases at J, with 18 bases in the middle. The CDR3 DNA reads TGTGCCAGCAGCCCCTCGGGAGCAGTACTCTACGAGCAGTACTTC. Translation gives CASSPSGAVLYEQYF.

In this sample, this clone turned up a few times. The chain employs TRBV23-1 and TRBJ2-2; TRBD1 is a possible D gene (6 bases). TRBV23-1 is an ORF, and what it does is uncertain. The CDR3 totals 15 residues. The germline V and J ends were trimmed by 2 bases and 5 bases, with 12 bases remaining between them. CDR3 region: CASSQRQGLTGELFF. CDR3 bases: TGCGCCAGCAGTCAAAGGCAGGGGTTAACCGGGGAGCTGTTTTTT.

This clone occurred a few times. A read error may be the cause here, since a much bigger clone is one base away. Other DNA sequences in the same sample also yield this CDR3. This rearrangement joins TRBV5-1 to TRBJ2-5; the D is unclear. The CDR3 has 11 residues. In germline, CDR1 is SGHRS, CDR2 YFSETQ. Trimming cost V 1 base and J 2 bases, with 0 bases left between them. The CDR3 nucleotides read TGCGCCAGCAGCTTGCAAGAGACCCAGTACTTC. This sequence encodes CASSLQETQYF.

The chain joins TRBV29-1 to TRBJ2-5; D possibly corresponds to TRBD2 (6 bases). Germline CDR1 and CDR2: SQVTM and ANQGSEA. The CDR3 runs to 13 residues. The V end was cut by 4 bases, the J end by 5 bases, with 14 bases between. As DNA, the CDR3 is TGCAGCGTTGGACAACTAGCCCGGGAGACCCAGTACTTC. Encoded protein: CSVGQLARETQYF.

The CDR3 loop is CASSFAETQYF. CDR3 coding DNA: TGCGCCAGCAGCTTTGCGGAGACCCAGTACTTC. The V call is TRBV5-1, the J call TRBJ2-5; unclear D gene. The germline gives CDR1 SGHRS, CDR2 YFSETQ. Deletions cut 2 bases from V and 5 bases from J, with 4 bases between. CDR3 length: 11 residues.

The chain has TRBV9 and TRBJ1-1, with D unresolved. Trimming left V 2 bases short and J 1 base short, with 6 bases between. Germline V lookup: CDR1 SGDLS, CDR2 YYNGEE. This CDR3 comprises 13 residues. The CDR3 region has the DNA TGTGCCAGCAGCGTGGGCACGAACACTGAAGCTTTCTTT. Its protein product is CASSVGTNTEAFF.

Here the CDR3 reads CSVKGVLAYEQYF. The CDR3 region has the DNA TGCAGCGTCAAGGGGGTATTAGCCTACGAGCAGTACTTC. V gene TRBV29-1 combines with J gene TRBJ2-7; maybe TRBD1 (6 bases). Trimming took off 6 bases at V and 2 bases at J, with 14 bases between the two ends. Germline V gives CDR1 SQVTM, CDR2 ANQGSEA. The CDR3 sequence is 13 residues long.